Presented here are 26 T cell receptor beta chains from one specimen sequenced in a study of cytotoxic CD8 clonotypes in ibrutinib-treated CLL. Measured with immunoSEQ multiplex PCR; TCRdb has only the in-frame clones, and not every one. In the table there are tens of thousands of clones, 60% to 70% of which are singletons. The source material was PBMCs, sampled after 24 months of ibrutinib treatment. All receptors come from a human donor with chronic lymphocytic leukemia.

This clone was seen only a few times. The genes are TRBV6-1 and TRBJ1-4; D is unclear. The V end lost 0 bases, the J end lost 0 bases, and 8 bases lay between the germline ends. Germline loops: CDR1 MNHNS, CDR2 SASEGT. The CDR3 runs 16 residues. The CDR3 bases are TGTGCCAGCAGTGAAGCGGGCAGAACAACTAATGAAAAACTGTTTTTT. Translating gives CASSEAGRTTNEKLFF.

This clone was seen only a few times. This sequence joins TRBV2 and TRBJ2-3; 8 bases map to TRBD2. V lost 3 bases and J lost 1; bases outside the gene matches: 6. Germline V gene lookup returns CDR1 SNHLY and CDR2 FYNNEI. CDR3 length: 16 amino acids. As DNA, the CDR3 is TGTGCCAGCAGTGACCCCGGACTAGCTCGCACAGATACGCAGTATTTT. Encoded protein: CASSDPGLARTDTQYF.

This clone was detected only once. This chain connects TRBV7-6 to TRBJ1-6; D uncertain. Trimming removed 2 bases from V and 4 bases from J, with 6 bases in between. Germline V gene data show CDR1 as SGHVS and CDR2 as FNYEAQ. This CDR3 has 14 amino acids. The CDR3 loop reads CASSLIQYNSPLHF. DNA of the CDR3: TGTGCCAGCAGCTTAATACAGTATAATTCACCCCTCCACTTT.

This clone was observed many times. The chain couples TRBV19 to TRBJ1-4; 7 nucleotides line up with TRBD1. The CDR3 length is 14 residues. The V and J ends lost 6 bases and 0 bases, in that order; junction bases with no gene match: 1. Per the germline V gene, CDR1 is LNHDA and CDR2 is SQIVND (reference sequence). The CDR3 region has the DNA TGTGCCAGTAGCGGGACAGCAACTAATGAAAAACTGTTTTTT. Protein product: CASSGTATNEKLFF.

The V and J genes are TRBV7-2 and TRBJ1-2; 9 bases match TRBD1. The CDR3 spans 15 residues. V was pared by 0 bases and J by 5 bases, with 4 bases of the junction left unmatched. The germline V gene encodes CDR1 SGHTA and CDR2 FQGNSA. The chain's CDR3 is CASSLAGQGLYGYTF. As DNA, the CDR3 is TGTGCCAGCAGCTTAGCAGGACAGGGGTTATATGGCTACACCTTC.

This clone showed up just once. This chain connects TRBV4-1 to TRBJ2-1, with unresolved D. Germline V gene lookup returns CDR1 MGHRA and CDR2 YSYEKL. CDR3 length equals 12 residues. V was clipped by 4 bases and J by 8 bases, with 9 bases between them. CDR3 sequence (DNA): TGCGCCAGCAGCCCCTCTGACGATGAGCAGTTCTTC. This encodes CASSPSDDEQFF.

The V and J genes are TRBV7-2 and TRBJ1-6; D is undetermined. From germline, CDR1 is SGHTA and CDR2 FQGNSA. The CDR3 runs 15 residues. Trimming took off 6 bases at V and 0 bases at J, with 9 bases between the two ends. The CDR3 here is CASSLIRSYNSPLHF. As DNA, the CDR3 is TGTGCCAGCAGTTTAATTCGCTCCTATAATTCACCCCTCCACTTT. The full variable domain, in which reference TRBV7-2 and TRBJ1-6 provide the parts outside the CDR3, is GAGVSQSPSNKVTEKGKDVELRCDPISGHTALYWYRQSLGQGLEFLIYFQGNSAPDKSGLPSDRFSAERTGGSVSTLTIQRTQQEDSAVYLCASSLIRSYNSPLHFGNGTRLTVT.

This chain joins TRBV2 and TRBJ2-7, with D perhaps being TRBD1 or TRBD2 (5 bases each). V gave up 8 bases and J gave up 5 bases, with 22 bases separating them. The CDR3 has 15 residues. Germline V gene sequence: CDR1 SNHLY, CDR2 FYNNEI. CDR3 nucleotides: TGTGCCAGCGCCAGGGTCGGCTCTCTGGGGGACGAGCAGTACTTC. Protein product: CASARVGSLGDEQYF.

V and J are TRBV5-6 and TRBJ2-1; D not certain. Deletions cut 1 base from V and 5 bases from J, with 7 bases between. The V gene's germline CDR1 is SGHDT and CDR2 YYEEEE. The length of the CDR3 is 13 residues. In nucleotides, the CDR3 is TGTGCCAGCAGCTTGACTACTAACAATGAGCAGTTCTTC. Residues: CASSLTTNNEQFF.

This clone was detected once. The rearrangement uses TRBV5-1 and TRBJ1-1; TRBD1 matches 7 bases. Germline-derived CDR1 and CDR2 are SGHRS and YFSETQ. The CDR3 length is 14 residues. With 3 bases clipped from V and 2 bases from J, the junction kept 4 bases outside the gene matches. In DNA, the CDR3 is TGCGCCAGCAGCTGGACAGGAAGCAACACTGAAGCTTTCTTT. Its protein product is CASSWTGSNTEAFF.

This clone was seen more than once but under ten times. The CDR3 coding sequence is TGTGCCTCCGGTCGGCAAGATACGCAGTATTTT. Translating it yields CASGRQDTQYF. The rearrangement links TRBV30 to TRBJ2-3; D not resolved. Looked up from germline, CDR1 is GTSNPN and CDR2 is SVGIG (reference sequence). There are 11 residues in the CDR3. Trimming took off 7 bases at V and 5 bases at J, with 10 bases between the two ends.

This clone was seen just once. The rearrangement joins TRBV5-4 to TRBJ2-7; 8 bases fit TRBD2. The CDR3 has 16 residues. The junction had 14 bases not matched to a gene; V was cut back by 4 bases and J by 5 bases. Germline values: CDR1 SGHNT, CDR2 YYREEE (reference sequence). The CDR3 loop reads CASSPTSASYANEQYF. CDR3 bases: TGTGCCAGCAGCCCGACTAGCGCCAGTTATGCAAACGAGCAGTACTTC.

The genes are TRBV9 and TRBJ2-1, with 11 bases identical to TRBD2. Trimming removed 0 bases from V and 8 bases from J; junction bases left unmatched: 16. The CDR3 runs to 19 residues. CDR1 SGDLS and CDR2 YYNGEE come from the germline V gene. The chain's CDR3 is CASSVGLAGGSGTTYEQFF. The CDR3, as DNA: TGTGCCAGCAGCGTAGGGTTAGCGGGAGGGAGTGGCACGACATATGAGCAGTTCTTC.

This clone is a singleton in its sample. This rearrangement joins TRBV9 to TRBJ2-7; D gene unclear. Trimming cost V 4 bases and J 7 bases, with 24 bases left between them. Germline V gene sequence: CDR1 SGDLS, CDR2 YYNGEE. The CDR3 has 16 amino acids. The CDR3 protein is CASSRKLEPSPREQYF. The CDR3 nucleotides read TGTGCCAGCAGCCGCAAGTTGGAGCCCAGCCCTCGGGAGCAGTACTTC.

DNA of the CDR3: TGCGCCAGCAGCTCCAGGACTAGCTGGCATACGCAGTATTTT. Protein product: CASSSRTSWHTQYF. The rearrangement uses TRBV5-1 and TRBJ2-3; 8 nucleotides align to TRBD2. CDR1 and CDR2 from the germline V gene are SGHRS and YFSETQ. V lost 3 bases and J lost 7; bases outside the gene matches: 7. CDR3 length: 14 amino acids.

V and J are TRBV19 and TRBJ2-6; 10 positions match TRBD1. This CDR3 has 18 amino acids. Germline trimming cut 8 bases from V and 0 bases from J; bases unmatched to any gene: 10. Germline CDR1 is LNHDA and CDR2 is SQIVND (reference sequence). CDR3: CASRLGTGDLSGANVLTF. Written as DNA, the CDR3 is TGTGCCAGTCGGCTCGGGACAGGGGACCTCTCTGGGGCCAACGTCCTGACTTTC.

The chain carries TRBV6-1 and TRBJ2-1; D perhaps matches TRBD2 (6 bases). The CDR3 length is 15 residues. Germline CDR1 reads MNHNS; CDR2 reads SASEGT. V was pared by 4 bases and J by 3 bases, with 13 bases between. The CDR3 DNA reads as TGTGCCAGCAGTGCCAGCTGGAGGGGCTACAATGAGCAGTTCTTC. Translation: CASSASWRGYNEQFF.

The V gene is TRBV5-1, the J gene TRBJ2-7; 12 nucleotides agree with TRBD2. CDR1 SGHRS and CDR2 YFSETQ come from the germline V gene. V was clipped by 4 bases and J by 6 bases; unmatched bases: 8. CDR3 length equals 15 residues. The CDR3 bases are TGCGCCAGCAGCCCCCGGACTAGCGGGACTGGCGAGCAGTACTTC. Encoded protein: CASSPRTSGTGEQYF. Supplemented by reference TRBV5-1 and TRBJ2-7, the full variable domain reads KAGVTQTPRYLIKTRGQQVTLSCSPISGHRSVSWYQQTPGQGLQFLFEYFSETQRNKGNFPGRFSGRQFSNSRSEMNVSTLELGDSALYLCASSPRTSGTGEQYFGPGTRLTVT.

The chain couples TRBV10-3 to TRBJ1-2; tentative D call: TRBD1 (6 bases). V was clipped by 10 bases and J by 0 bases, with 12 bases between them. Germline V gives CDR1 ENHRY, CDR2 SYGVKD. The CDR3 contains 13 residues. CDR3 sequence reads: CATRGQSNYGYTF. The CDR3 nucleotides read TGTGCCACCCGTGGACAGTCTAACTATGGCTACACCTTC.

V usage is TRBV18 and J usage is TRBJ1-2; 8 bases are a match to TRBD1. The CDR3 spans 13 residues. Germline loops: CDR1 KGHSH, CDR2 LQKENI. With 6 bases clipped from V and 7 bases from J, the junction kept 7 bases outside the gene matches. The CDR3, as DNA: TGTGCCAGCTCTCAAGACAGGGGAGGTGGCTACACCTTC. Protein sequence: CASSQDRGGGYTF.

V is TRBV6-6 and J is TRBJ2-7; TRBD1 is a possible D gene (5 bases). This CDR3 region has 16 residues. The V and J ends lost 0 bases and 0 bases respectively, with 12 bases between them. Germline V gene lookup returns CDR1 MNHNY and CDR2 SVGAGI (reference sequence). The CDR3: CASSYSSRDHSYEQYF. The CDR3 nucleotides read TGTGCCAGCAGTTACTCTAGCAGGGATCACTCCTACGAGCAGTACTTC.

V is TRBV18 and J is TRBJ2-1; 7 bases are shared with TRBD2. The CDR3 runs to 16 residues. Trimming at V came to 3 bases and at J to 2 bases, leaving 7 bases not matched to a gene. From germline, CDR1 is KGHSH and CDR2 LQKENI. CDR3 residues: CASSPRLADTYNEQFF. The CDR3 DNA reads TGTGCCAGCTCACCTAGACTAGCCGATACCTACAATGAGCAGTTCTTC.

The V gene is TRBV7-6, the J gene TRBJ2-7; D unclear. CDR1 and CDR2 from the germline V gene are SGHVS and FNYEAQ. The CDR3 is 13 residues long. Trimming took 3 bases from V and 3 from J, leaving 9 bases between them. CDR3 sequence reads: CASSLAGIYEQYF. The CDR3 nucleotides read TGTGCCAGCAGCTTGGCAGGAATCTACGAGCAGTACTTC. Full variable domain (remainder filled in from reference TRBV7-6 and TRBJ2-7): GAGVSQSPRYKVTKRGQDVALRCDPISGHVSLYWYRQALGQGPEFLTYFNYEAQQDKSGLPNDRFSAERPEGSISTLTIQRTEQRDSAMYRCASSLAGIYEQYFGPGTRLTVT.

The count of this clone is one. The rearrangement joins TRBV29-1 to TRBJ2-3, with 9 positions matching TRBD2. From germline, CDR1 is SQVTM and CDR2 ANQGSEA. The V segment lost 6 bases and the J segment 5 bases; nucleotides outside the gene matches: 12. This CDR3 is built from 15 residues. CDR3 nucleotide sequence: TGCAGCGTGAATGAGGGACTAGCTAGGGGAGATACGCAGTATTTT. Residues: CSVNEGLARGDTQYF.

V is TRBV5-1 and J is TRBJ1-4; 7 positions match TRBD1. The V gene's germline CDR1 is SGHRS and CDR2 YFSETQ. The trim removed 2 bases at V and 7 bases at J, leaving 5 bases unmatched. The CDR3 has 14 amino acids. CDR3 DNA sequence: TGCGCCAGCAGCTTTGACAGGGTGTCTGAAAAACTGTTTTTT. As protein: CASSFDRVSEKLFF.

V is TRBV10-3 and J is TRBJ1-1; D not certain. Germline V gene data show CDR1 as ENHRY and CDR2 as SYGVKD. The V end was cut by 6 bases, the J end by 5 bases, with 10 bases between. The CDR3 totals 12 residues. The CDR3 DNA reads as TGTGCCATCAGCCTACTAGGGACTGAAGCTTTCTTT. It translates to CAISLLGTEAFF.